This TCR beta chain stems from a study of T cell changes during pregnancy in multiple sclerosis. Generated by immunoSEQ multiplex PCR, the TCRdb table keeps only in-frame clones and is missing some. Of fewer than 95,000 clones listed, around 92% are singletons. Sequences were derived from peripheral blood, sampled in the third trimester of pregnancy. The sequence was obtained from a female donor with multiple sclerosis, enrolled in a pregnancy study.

The CDR3 DNA reads as TGTGCCATCAGGGTGACTAGCGCCATCACAGATACGCAGTATTTT. Its protein product is CAIRVTSAITDTQYF. The J gene is TRBJ2-3, the V gene TRBV10-3; 8 bases line up with TRBD2. The germline V gene encodes CDR1 ENHRY and CDR2 SYGVKD. The CDR3 is 15 amino acids. The V and J ends lost 6 bases and 2 bases, in that order; junction bases with no gene match: 7.